These T cell receptor beta chains were read from a single sample in a study of regulatory T cells in long-lasting Graves disease. From the multiplex PCR reads, TCRdb called clonotypes with MiXCR, one entry per CDR3 protein. This table holds about 360,000 distinct CDR3 sequences, around 16% found once. These data were also filed under a second study, of T cells in Graves' hyperthyroidism and ophthalmopathy.

The material was peripheral blood mononuclear cells (PBMCs), obtained at new diagnosis, from a patient treated with antithyroid drugs. The receptors were sampled from a woman aged 18-29 years with Graves disease. CDR3s include the opening cysteine and the closing phenylalanine or tryptophan. A D gene is named only where the DNA matches it firmly. Not every row has a clone size; where given, it reads once, few, many or a size class.

j_call clone_size v_call d_call cdr3_nt cdr3_aa
TRBJ1-1 many TRBV3-1 NA TGTGCCAGCAGCCAAACAACTGAAGCTTTCTTT CASSQTTEAFF
TRBJ2-5 many TRBV12-3/TRBV12-4 NA TGTGCCAGCGCCCCGGGCCTGTACCAAGAGACCCAGTACTTC CASAPGLYQETQYF
TRBJ2-5 many TRBV18 TRBD2 TGTGCCAGCTCACCCGGGACTAGCGGGAGAGTCCAAGAGACCCAGTACTTC CASSPGTSGRVQETQYF
TRBJ1-2 many TRBV27 NA TGTGCCAGCAGTTTATCGATCACAGGTCCCTATGGCTACACCTTC CASSLSITGPYGYTF
TRBJ1-3 many TRBV6-5 NA TGTGCCAGCAGTTATCCGCAGGGAGGCAATGGAAACACCATATATTTT CASSYPQGGNGNTIYF
TRBJ1-4 NA TRBV19 NA TGTGCCAGTAGTATCCAAAGGACAGCCTCTAATGAAAAACTGTTTTTT CASSIQRTASNEKLFF
TRBJ2-3 NA TRBV5-4 NA TGTGCCAGCAGTCGGCCCCTTGGCGGGGGCCCAGATACGCAGTATTTT CASSRPLGGGPDTQYF
TRBJ2-1 many TRBV28 TRBD2 TGTGCCAGCAGTCCTATAGCGGGAAACTCCTACAATGAGCAGTTCTTC CASSPIAGNSYNEQFF
TRBJ2-1 many TRBV6-1 TRBD1 TGTGCCAGCACCCCGGGACAGGGAATTAATGAGCAGTTCTTC CASTPGQGINEQFF
TRBJ1-5 few TRBV4-1 TRBD1 TGCGCCAGCAGCCAACGACAGGGCCCCGACAATCAGCCCCAGCATTTT CASSQRQGPDNQPQHF
TRBJ1-1 NA TRBV7-8 NA TGTGCCAGCAGCTTAGCGCGCAGGGTCGGGGACACTGAAGCTTTCTTT CASSLARRVGDTEAFF
TRBJ2-5 few TRBV3-1 TRBD1 TGTGCCAGCAGCCACTTGACAGGGGGCGGATATGAGACCCAGTACTTC CASSHLTGGGYETQYF
TRBJ2-1 many TRBV6-1 TRBD2 TGTGCCAGCGCCATAGCGGGAGGCCACAATGAGCAGTTCTTC CASAIAGGHNEQFF
TRBJ1-5 NA TRBV4-1 NA TGCGCCAGCAGCCAAGATCGGGGGGCAGCCAATCAGCCCCAGCATTTT CASSQDRGAANQPQHF
TRBJ1-6 NA TRBV7-3 NA TGTGCCAGCAGCCTAACAGGGAGTTCACCCCTCCACTTT CASSLTGSSPLHF
TRBJ2-7 many TRBV5-1 NA TGTGCCAGCAGCTCGGATTACGAGCAGTACTTC CASSSDYEQYF
TRBJ1-1 NA TRBV28 TRBD1 TGTGCCAGCAGTTTACCCGGGACAGCGAACACTGAAGCTTCCTTT CASSLPGTANTEASF
TRBJ2-6 many TRBV2 NA TGTGCCAGCAGTGAATACGGGGCCAACGTCCTGACTTTC CASSEYGANVLTF
TRBJ2-7 many TRBV5-1 NA TGCGCCAGCAGCGTATCAGGAGGCCCCTACGAGCAGTACTTC CASSVSGGPYEQYF
TRBJ2-7 NA TRBV9 TRBD2 TGTGCCAGCAGCGTAGGTGGTAGCGGGAGCTACGAGCAGTACTTC CASSVGGSGSYEQYF
TRBJ2-5 many TRBV7-7 TRBD2 TGTGCTAGCAGCTCTGGGACTAGTTGGACCCAGTACTTC CASSSGTSWTQYF
TRBJ2-5 few TRBV19 NA TGTGCCAGTAGTTTGCAGGGCCTAGAGACCCAGTACTTC CASSLQGLETQYF
TRBJ1-6 NA TRBV10-3 NA TGTGCCAGCAGTTACCTCACCCATGGGGGGAGCTCCTATAATTCACCCCTCCACTTT CASSYLTHGGSSYNSPLHF
TRBJ2-7 many TRBV20-1 NA TGCAGTGCTTTTAGTATCGCGGGACGAGCCTACGAGCAGTACTTC CSAFSIAGRAYEQYF
TRBJ1-3 NA TRBV6-1 NA TGTGCCAGCAGTCTTGGGACTGTCGGCTCTGGAAACACCATATATTTT CASSLGTVGSGNTIYF
TRBJ2-1 few TRBV11-2 TRBD2 TGTGCCAGCAGTGAGGGACTAGCGGGTACAGGGGAGCAGTTCTTC CASSEGLAGTGEQFF
TRBJ1-5 NA TRBV19 NA TGTGCCAGTTCCTCCCCGCAGAGAGACCAGCCCCAGCATTTT CASSSPQRDQPQHF
TRBJ2-5 NA TRBV9 TRBD1 TGTGCCAGCAGCGTAGGACAGGGGCATACCCAAGAGACCCAGTACTTC CASSVGQGHTQETQYF
TRBJ2-1 many TRBV7-9 NA TGTGCCAGCAGCTTAGATCACAGTGTGGGGGAGCAGTTCTTC CASSLDHSVGEQFF